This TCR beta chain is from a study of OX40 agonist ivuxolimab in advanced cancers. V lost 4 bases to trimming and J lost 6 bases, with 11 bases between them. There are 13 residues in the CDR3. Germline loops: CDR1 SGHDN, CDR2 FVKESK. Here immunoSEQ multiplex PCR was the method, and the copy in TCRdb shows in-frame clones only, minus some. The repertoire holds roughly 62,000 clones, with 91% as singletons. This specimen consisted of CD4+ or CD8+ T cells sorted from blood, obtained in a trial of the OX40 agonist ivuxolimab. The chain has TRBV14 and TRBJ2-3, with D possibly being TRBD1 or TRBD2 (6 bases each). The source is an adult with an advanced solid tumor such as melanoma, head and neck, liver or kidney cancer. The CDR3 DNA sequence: TGTGCCAGCAGCCCGGGGGCGCCGGATACGCAGTATTTT. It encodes CASSPGAPDTQYF.